Following are 20 T cell receptor beta chains from one sample sequenced in a study of blood T cells in healthy people across ages. The authors ran a second PCR of roughly 6 to 12 cycles using a sample-barcoded 5' primer and a J-beta primer mix. TCRdb re-derived calls from the 5' RACE reads in MiXCR, one entry per CDR3 protein. The sample carries some 1.5 million distinct CDR3 sequences, roughly 27% recorded once. The sample consisted of blood. Receptors were obtained from a woman in her thirties in good health.

V is TRBV12-5 and J is TRBJ1-2, with D perhaps TRBD1 (6 bases). Germline CDR1 LGHNT, CDR2 FRNRAP. V shed 0 bases and J shed 13 bases, with 27 bases lying between them. There are 17 residues in the CDR3. CDR3 DNA: TGTGCTAGTGGTTTGGTAATTTCGGGGGGGGGCGTGAGGCTACTCACCTTC. Encoded protein: CASGLVISGGGVRLLTF.

The rearrangement joins TRBV20-1 to TRBJ2-3; 9 nucleotides agree with TRBD2. Germline CDR1 is DFQATT and CDR2 is SNEGSKA (reference sequence). Trimming cost V 4 bases and J 4 bases; bases outside gene matches: 6. CDR3 size: 14 residues. In nucleotides, the CDR3 is TGCAGTGCTACAAGGACTAGCGCGGCAGATACGCAGTATTTT. Translated: CSATRTSAADTQYF.

The chain links TRBV6-6 to TRBJ1-2, with 8 bases identical to TRBD1. The CDR3 sequence is 13 residues long. V lost 7 bases to trimming and J lost 4 bases; unmatched junction nucleotides: 5. Germline V gene data show CDR1 as MNHNY and CDR2 as SVGAGI (reference sequence). This chain's CDR3 is CASNDRGTYGYTF. CDR3 nucleotides: TGTGCCAGCAACGACAGGGGAACCTATGGCTACACCTTC.

This clonotype was seen many times. The chain couples TRBV24-1 to TRBJ2-7, with D perhaps TRBD1 (6 bases). In germline, CDR1 is KGHDR, CDR2 SFDVKD. The CDR3 has 13 residues. V lost 4 bases and J 3 bases, leaving 9 bases between the germline ends. The CDR3 reads CATSETGFYEQYF. Written as DNA, the CDR3 is TGTGCCACCAGTGAGACAGGATTCTACGAGCAGTACTTC.

The V call is TRBV5-1, the J call TRBJ2-1; TRBD2 aligns across 8 bases. This CDR3 is built from 16 residues. The junction had 12 bases not matched to a gene; V was cut back by 1 base and J by 9 bases. In germline, CDR1 is SGHRS, CDR2 YFSETQ. The CDR3 DNA reads TGCGCCAGCAGCTTGCAGGTACGGGGGGGCCGCTCTGAGCAGTTCTTC. Translated, it gives CASSLQVRGGRSEQFF.

About this clonotype: A much bigger clone sits one base away, suggesting this may be a read error. The chain couples TRBV7-9 to TRBJ1-2; no clear D. The CDR3 totals 13 residues. The germline CDR1 and CDR2 sequences are SEHNR and FQNEAQ (reference sequence). In DNA, the CDR3 is TGTGCCAGCCGCTTAGCAGGCGACGCGGGCTACACCTTC. Protein: CASRLAGDAGYTF. Variable domain in full (rest from reference TRBV7-9 and TRBJ1-2): DTGVSQNPRHKITKRGQNVTFRCDPISEHNRLYWYRQTLGQGPEFLTYFQNEAQLEKSRLLSDRFSAERPKGSFSTLEIQRTEQGDSAMYLCASRLAGDAGYTFGSGTRLTVV.

This clonotype was counted at least ten times. V usage is TRBV7-9 and J usage is TRBJ2-7; 7 positions match TRBD2. The CDR3 totals 17 residues. V lost 1 base to trimming and J lost 2 bases; unmatched junction nucleotides: 11. Germline V gene data show CDR1 as SEHNR and CDR2 as FQNEAQ (reference sequence). CDR3 protein: CASSLEETSTYPYEQYF. CDR3 DNA sequence: TGTGCCAGCAGCTTAGAGGAGACTAGCACATATCCCTACGAGCAGTACTTC.

The chain joins TRBV20-1 to TRBJ2-7; no definite D call. V was trimmed by 1 base and J by 6 bases, leaving 16 bases between them. This CDR3 has 14 amino acids. Germline V lookup: CDR1 DFQATT, CDR2 SNEGSKA (reference sequence). CDR3 sequence reads: CSARGEGYACEQYF. CDR3 DNA: TGCAGTGCTAGAGGGGAAGGGTACGCCTGCGAGCAGTACTTC.

Of note for this clonotype: One junction end disagrees with the germline gene, perhaps due to a read error. V gene TRBV5-1 combines with J gene TRBJ2-6; TRBD2 is a possible D gene (5 bases). The germline CDR1 and CDR2 sequences are SGHRS and YFSETQ. CDR3 length: 15 amino acids. CDR3 amino acids: CASSLAGSGTNVLTF. The CDR3 bases are TGCGCCAGCAGCTTGGCGGGATCTGGGACCAACGTCCTGACTTTC.

In this sample, this clonotype turned up a few times. The V call is TRBV5-1, the J call TRBJ1-2; D unclear. Trimming stripped 0 bases from V and 5 bases from J, with 11 bases between. Germline CDR1 is SGHRS and CDR2 is YFSETQ. CDR3 length: 14 amino acids. CDR3 loop: CASSLEISGYGYTF. The CDR3 region has the DNA TGCGCCAGCAGCTTGGAAATTTCGGGGTATGGCTACACCTTC.

The table lists this clonotype with a few counts. The rearrangement uses TRBV10-2 and TRBJ2-7; 11 bases are a match to TRBD1. V lost 4 bases and J lost 5; bases outside the gene matches: 7. The CDR3 has 15 amino acids. Germline V gene lookup returns CDR1 WSHSY and CDR2 SAAADI. The CDR3 region has the DNA TGCGCCAGCAGTGGTTTGGGACAGGGGGTCAACGAGCAGTACTTC. It is translated as CASSGLGQGVNEQYF.

The chain is built from TRBV28 and TRBJ1-2; 9 bases are a match to TRBD1. This CDR3 has 12 amino acids. Germline loops: CDR1 MDHEN, CDR2 SYDVKM. V shed 6 bases, J shed 8 bases, and the junction held 4 bases outside the gene matches. CDR3 nucleotides: TGTGCCAGCAGCCACAGGGGGCGAGGCTACACCTTC. Encoded protein: CASSHRGRGYTF.

The V call is TRBV5-1, the J call TRBJ2-1; D is uncertain. The V gene lost 0 bases and the J gene lost 7 bases, with 11 bases spanning the gap. The CDR3 totals 14 residues. From germline, CDR1 is SGHRS and CDR2 YFSETQ. CDR3 sequence reads: CASSLGWVANEQFF. The CDR3 nucleotides are TGCGCCAGCAGCTTGGGGTGGGTGGCTAATGAGCAGTTCTTC.

This clonotype was detected a few times. This sequence joins TRBV30 and TRBJ2-5; TRBD1 is a possible D gene (5 bases). The ends were cut back, 2 bases at V and 1 base at J, with 8 bases in the middle. Germline V CDR1 and CDR2: GTSNPN, SVGIG (reference sequence). The CDR3 is 13 residues long. Here the CDR3 DNA reads TGTGCCTGGAGTCGACAGCCCCAAGAGACCCAGTACTTC. Its translation is CAWSRQPQETQYF.

About this clonotype itself: The conserved final phenylalanine or tryptophan is absent from the CDR3, which likely points to a read error. The V call is TRBV7-2, the J call TRBJ1-2; 7 bases are a match to TRBD1. The junction had 8 bases not matched to a gene; V was cut back by 1 base and J by 6 bases. CDR3 length: 15 residues. The germline V gene has CDR1 SGHTA and CDR2 FQGNSA. The CDR3 is CASSLGTGWGNGYTS. CDR3 coding DNA: TGTGCCAGCAGCTTAGGGACAGGCTGGGGAAATGGCTACACCTCC.

This clonotype was detected only a few times. The rearrangement uses TRBV29-1 and TRBJ2-3; D is uncertain. V shed 6 bases and J shed 0 bases, with 13 bases lying between them. This CDR3 spans 14 amino acids. Germline CDR1 SQVTM, CDR2 ANQGSEA. The CDR3 sequence: CSVQTLTSTDTQYF. The CDR3 DNA follows: TGCAGCGTCCAGACATTAACTAGCACAGATACGCAGTATTTT.

The chain combines TRBV20-1 with TRBJ2-1; possibly TRBD1 or TRBD2 for D (7 bases each). The CDR3 covers 15 residues. Trimming took 6 bases from V and 8 from J, leaving 23 bases between them. The V gene's germline CDR1 is DFQATT and CDR2 SNEGSKA (reference sequence). The DNA of the CDR3 is TGCAGTGCCAGGGAGGGGAAACAGGGGAGACATGAGCAGTTCTTC. Its protein product is CSAREGKQGRHEQFF.

On this clonotype: This sequence may be a read error, since a much larger clone differs from it by one base. The chain is built from TRBV29-1 and TRBJ2-1; 9 positions agree with TRBD1. The CDR3 totals 13 residues. Losses at the gene ends were 7 bases for V and 10 bases for J; bases not matched to a gene: 11. Germline values: CDR1 SQVTM, CDR2 ANQGSEA. This CDR3 is CSARTGASYEQFF. The CDR3 nucleotides are TGCAGCGCCCGGACAGGGGCATCCTACGAGCAGTTCTTC.

This clonotype was counted many times. This chain connects TRBV18 to TRBJ1-5; D is uncertain. This CDR3 is 12 amino acids long. The ends were cut back, 8 bases at V and 1 base at J, with 6 bases in the middle. CDR1 and CDR2 from the germline V gene are KGHSH and LQKENI. The CDR3 DNA reads as TGTGCCAGCAGTCCCAGCAATCAGCCCCAGCATTTT. This sequence encodes CASSPSNQPQHF.

The J gene is TRBJ2-1, the V gene TRBV24-1; the match to TRBD1 covers 11 bases. The germline gives CDR1 KGHDR, CDR2 SFDVKD. The CDR3 is 17 residues long. Trimming took 4 bases from V and 7 from J; bases not matched to a gene: 11. Here the CDR3 DNA reads TGTGCCACCAGTGACCATGGACAGGGGGCCCCGTATAATGAGCAGTTCTTC. Translating gives CATSDHGQGAPYNEQFF.